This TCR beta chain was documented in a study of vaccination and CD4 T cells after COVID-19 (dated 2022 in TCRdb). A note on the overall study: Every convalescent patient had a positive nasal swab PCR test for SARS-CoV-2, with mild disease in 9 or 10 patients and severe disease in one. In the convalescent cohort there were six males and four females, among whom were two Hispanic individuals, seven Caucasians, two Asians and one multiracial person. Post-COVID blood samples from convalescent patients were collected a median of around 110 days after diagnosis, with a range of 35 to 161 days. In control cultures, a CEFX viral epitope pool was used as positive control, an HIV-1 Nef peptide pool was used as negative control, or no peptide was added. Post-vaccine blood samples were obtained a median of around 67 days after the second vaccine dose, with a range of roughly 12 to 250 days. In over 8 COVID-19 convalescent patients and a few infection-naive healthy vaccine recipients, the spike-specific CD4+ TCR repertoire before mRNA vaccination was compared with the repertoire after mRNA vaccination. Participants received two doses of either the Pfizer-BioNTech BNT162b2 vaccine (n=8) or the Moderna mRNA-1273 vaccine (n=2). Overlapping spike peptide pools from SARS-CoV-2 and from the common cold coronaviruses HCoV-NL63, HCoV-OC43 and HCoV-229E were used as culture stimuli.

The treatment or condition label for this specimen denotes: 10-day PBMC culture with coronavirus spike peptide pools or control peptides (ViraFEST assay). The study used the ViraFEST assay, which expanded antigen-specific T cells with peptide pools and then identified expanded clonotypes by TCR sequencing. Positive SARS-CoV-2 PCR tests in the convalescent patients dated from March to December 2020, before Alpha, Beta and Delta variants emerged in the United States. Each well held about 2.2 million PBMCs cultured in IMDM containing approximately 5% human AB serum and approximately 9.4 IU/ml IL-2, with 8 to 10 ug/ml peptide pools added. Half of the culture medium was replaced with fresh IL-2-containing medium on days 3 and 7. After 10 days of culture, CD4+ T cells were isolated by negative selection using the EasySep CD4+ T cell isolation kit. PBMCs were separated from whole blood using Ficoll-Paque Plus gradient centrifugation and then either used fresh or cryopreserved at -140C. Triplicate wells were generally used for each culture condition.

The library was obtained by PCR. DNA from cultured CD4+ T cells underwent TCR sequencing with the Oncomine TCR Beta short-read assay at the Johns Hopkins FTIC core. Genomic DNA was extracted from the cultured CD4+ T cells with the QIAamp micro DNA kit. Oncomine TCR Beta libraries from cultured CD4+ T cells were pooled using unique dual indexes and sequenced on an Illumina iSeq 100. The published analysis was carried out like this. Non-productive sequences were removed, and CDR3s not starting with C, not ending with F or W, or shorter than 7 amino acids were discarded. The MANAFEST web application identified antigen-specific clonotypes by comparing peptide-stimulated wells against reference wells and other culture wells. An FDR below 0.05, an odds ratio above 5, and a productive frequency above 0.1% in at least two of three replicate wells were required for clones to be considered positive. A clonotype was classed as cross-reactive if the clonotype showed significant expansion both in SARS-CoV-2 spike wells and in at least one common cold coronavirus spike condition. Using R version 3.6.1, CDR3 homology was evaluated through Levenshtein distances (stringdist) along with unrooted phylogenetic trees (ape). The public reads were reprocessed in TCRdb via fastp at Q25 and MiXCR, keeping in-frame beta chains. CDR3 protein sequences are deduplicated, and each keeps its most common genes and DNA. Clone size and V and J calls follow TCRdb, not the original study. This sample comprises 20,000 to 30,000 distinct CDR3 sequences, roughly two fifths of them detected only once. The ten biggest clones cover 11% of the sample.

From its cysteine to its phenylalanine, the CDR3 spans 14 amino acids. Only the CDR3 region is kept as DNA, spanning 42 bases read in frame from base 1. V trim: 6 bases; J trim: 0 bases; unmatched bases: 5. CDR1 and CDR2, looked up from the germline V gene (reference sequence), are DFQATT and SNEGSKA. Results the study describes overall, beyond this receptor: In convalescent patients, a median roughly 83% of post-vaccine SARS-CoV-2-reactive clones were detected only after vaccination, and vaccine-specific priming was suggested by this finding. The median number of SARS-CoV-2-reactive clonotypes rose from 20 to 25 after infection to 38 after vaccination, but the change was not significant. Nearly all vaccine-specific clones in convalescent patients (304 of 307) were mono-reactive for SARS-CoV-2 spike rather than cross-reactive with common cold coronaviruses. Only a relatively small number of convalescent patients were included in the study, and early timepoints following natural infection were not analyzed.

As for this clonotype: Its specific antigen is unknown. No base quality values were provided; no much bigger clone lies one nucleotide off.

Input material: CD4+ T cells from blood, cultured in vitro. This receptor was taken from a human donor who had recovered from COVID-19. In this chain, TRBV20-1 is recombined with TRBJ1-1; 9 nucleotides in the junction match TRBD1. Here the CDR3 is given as CSAKRDRVNTEAFF. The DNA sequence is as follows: TGCAGTGCCAAGAGGGACAGGGTGAACACTGAAGCTTTCTTT.